This T cell receptor beta chain was observed in a study of vaccination and CD4 T cells after COVID-19. Overall study context: Each of the control cultures got a CEFX pool, an HIV-1 Nef pool, or no peptide.

Indicated treatment: approximately 10-day PBMC culture with coronavirus spike peptide pools or control peptides (ViraFEST assay). Unexposed donor CD4+ T cells predated the COVID-19 pandemic, collected 2011-2018. After expanding antigen-specific T cells with peptide pools, ViraFEST sequenced their TCRs. On this clonotype itself: Antigen: not known. Relative to the germline gene, one junction end is altered; a read error may explain this.

Cultured CD4+ T-cell DNA underwent Oncomine TCR Beta short-read sequencing. MiXCR, run by TCRdb on the PCR reads, gives a single entry per CDR3 protein. The sample includes roughly 8,000 distinct CDR3 sequences, 35% to 55% of them seen just once. The specimen was CD4+ T cells from blood, cultured in vitro. The TCR comes from a human donor in good health.

This chain's CDR3 is CASSETSNRPQHF. In nucleotides, the CDR3 is TGCGCCAGCAGTGAGACTTCCAATCGGCCCCAGCATTTT. The V call is TRBV10-1, the J call TRBJ1-5; D uncertain. Germline CDR1 and CDR2: WNHNN and SYGVQD (reference sequence). This CDR3 is built from 13 residues.